The 25 T cell receptor beta chains below were found in one sample sequenced in a study of blood T cell repertoires in COVID-19. Measured with immunoSEQ multiplex PCR; TCRdb has only the in-frame clones, and not every one. The data show about 320,000 clones, roughly 85% seen once. Sequencing used peripheral blood. These receptors originate from a human donor in a cohort sampled during active COVID-19.

This chain joins TRBV20-1 and TRBJ1-6; no definite D call. The CDR3 loop spans 14 amino acids. The germline CDR1 and CDR2 sequences are DFQATT and SNEGSKA (reference sequence). Trimming removed 3 bases at V and 9 bases at J, with 15 bases between. DNA of the CDR3: TGCAGTGCTAGTAAAGCCAATCCGGGTTCACCCCTCCACTTT. This codes for CSASKANPGSPLHF.

The J gene is TRBJ2-1, the V gene TRBV27, with 11 bases lining up with TRBD2. V dropped 3 bases and J dropped 7; count of bases not matched to a gene: 8. This CDR3 has 16 residues. Germline V lookup: CDR1 MNHEY, CDR2 SMNVEV (reference sequence). CDR3 in DNA: TGTGCCAGCAGTTTCTATAGCGGGGGGGTCTGGAATGAGCAGTTCTTC. Its translation: CASSFYSGGVWNEQFF.

This chain joins TRBV24-1 and TRBJ2-1; D not certain. The CDR3 length is 13 residues. The ends were cut back, 3 bases at V and 9 bases at J, with 11 bases in the middle. Germline CDR1 KGHDR, CDR2 SFDVKD. CDR3 bases: TGTGCCACCAGTGATCGGCAGGTAGGTGAGCAGTTCTTC. Its translation: CATSDRQVGEQFF.

The chain recombines TRBV18 with TRBJ1-6; D ambiguous. CDR3 length equals 12 residues. CDR1 and CDR2 from the germline V gene are KGHSH and LQKENI. Trimming left V 5 bases short and J 6 bases short, with 5 bases between. The CDR3 DNA follows: TGTGCCAGCTCATCGTCTAATTCACCCCTCCACTTT. Its translation is CASSSSNSPLHF.

The genes are TRBV19 and TRBJ1-1, with TRBD1 as a possible D gene (5 bases). Germline V gene data show CDR1 as LNHDA and CDR2 as SQIVND (reference sequence). The CDR3 totals 12 residues. V was cut by 5 bases and J by 4 bases, with 8 bases left in between. The CDR3 loop is CASSGQRTEAFF. The CDR3, as DNA: TGTGCCAGTAGTGGACAACGCACTGAAGCTTTCTTT. The full variable domain, with the rest looked up from reference TRBV19 and TRBJ1-1, is DGGITQSPKYLFRKEGQNVTLSCEQNLNHDAMYWYRQDPGQGLRLIYYSQIVNDFQKGDIAEGYSVSREKKESFPLTVTSAQKNPTAFYLCASSGQRTEAFFGQGTRLTVV.

The count of this clone is one. The chain employs TRBV7-2 and TRBJ2-2; D is possibly TRBD1 (5 bases). V was trimmed by 6 bases and J by 8 bases, leaving 13 bases between them. This CDR3 has 13 residues. Germline V gene lookup returns CDR1 SGHTA and CDR2 FQGNSA. The CDR3 bases are TGTGCCAGCAGGGGGCAGGGTCGAGGGGAGCTGTTTTTT. Translated: CASRGQGRGELFF. Full variable domain (rest looked up from reference TRBV7-2 and TRBJ2-2): GAGVSQSPSNKVTEKGKDVELRCDPISGHTALYWYRQSLGQGLEFLIYFQGNSAPDKSGLPSDRFSAERTGGSVSTLTIQRTQQEDSAVYLCASRGQGRGELFFGEGSRLTVL.

The rearrangement links TRBV29-1 to TRBJ2-1, with D tentatively TRBD1 (5 bases). CDR1 is SQVTM, CDR2 ANQGSEA, per germline. CDR3 length: 13 amino acids. V was clipped by 4 bases and J by 8 bases, with 15 bases between them. The CDR3 DNA reads as TGCAGCGTTGTAGGGGCGATGATTGATGAGCAGTTCTTC. The encoded protein is CSVVGAMIDEQFF.

Points on this clone: This sample also contains other DNA sequences that code for the same CDR3. This chain connects TRBV5-6 to TRBJ2-7; possible D gene TRBD1, 6 bases. The germline CDR1 and CDR2 sequences are SGHDT and YYEEEE. V was pared by 4 bases and J by 2 bases, with 10 bases between. The CDR3 extends over 13 amino acids. CDR3 loop: CASSLRQAYEQYF. The CDR3, as DNA: TGTGCCAGCAGCCTCAGACAGGCCTACGAGCAGTACTTC.

This rearrangement joins TRBV2 to TRBJ1-5, with TRBD1 matching over 7 bases. The CDR3 totals 15 residues. After removal of 9 bases from V and 1 base from J, the junction contained 9 bases not matched to a gene. CDR1 is SNHLY, CDR2 FYNNEI, per germline. The CDR3 DNA is TGTGCCAGTAGCAAACAGGGGATGAGCAATCAGCCCCAGCATTTT. The encoded protein is CASSKQGMSNQPQHF.

V gene TRBV5-1 combines with J gene TRBJ2-1; tentatively, D is TRBD2 (5 bases). Germline CDR1 SGHRS, CDR2 YFSETQ. The CDR3 has 12 amino acids. Trimming removed 0 bases from V and 9 bases from J, with 7 bases in between. The DNA of the CDR3 is TGCGCCAGCAGCTTGGCCGGGGTTGAGCAGTTCTTC. Encoded protein: CASSLAGVEQFF. Based on the CDR3 plus reference TRBV5-1 and TRBJ2-1, the full variable domain is KAGVTQTPRYLIKTRGQQVTLSCSPISGHRSVSWYQQTPGQGLQFLFEYFSETQRNKGNFPGRFSGRQFSNSRSEMNVSTLELGDSALYLCASSLAGVEQFFGPGTRLTVL.

V usage is TRBV30 and J usage is TRBJ1-5; D is unresolved. CDR1 is GTSNPN and CDR2 is SVGIG in the germline V gene (reference sequence). The length of the CDR3 is 13 residues. V lost 2 bases and J 3 bases, leaving 8 bases between the germline ends. The CDR3 sequence is CAWSRAYNQPQHF. The CDR3 DNA is TGTGCCTGGAGTAGAGCGTACAATCAGCCCCAGCATTTT.

This clone was picked up a small number of times. The V and J genes are TRBV9 and TRBJ2-2; 9 nucleotides line up with TRBD2. Per germline, CDR1 SGDLS and CDR2 YYNGEE. The V and J ends lost 8 bases and 5 bases, in that order; junction bases with no gene match: 7. There are 14 residues in the CDR3. The CDR3 region is CASRETSGTGELFF. The CDR3 nucleotides read TGTGCCAGTCGCGAGACTAGCGGTACCGGGGAGCTGTTTTTT.

This chain links TRBV27 with TRBJ1-2, with 7 bases aligning to TRBD1. The CDR3 sequence is 13 residues long. V was clipped by 2 bases and J by 6 bases; unmatched bases: 3. The germline V gene has CDR1 MNHEY and CDR2 SMNVEV (reference sequence). The CDR3 DNA reads TGTGCCAGCAGTTTAGGGACAGCTGATGGCTACACCTTC. Its protein product is CASSLGTADGYTF.

The chain has TRBV5-5 and TRBJ2-3; the match to TRBD1 covers 11 bases. Germline values: CDR1 SGHKS, CDR2 YYEKEE (reference sequence). The J segment lost 2 bases and the V segment lost 4 bases, leaving 6 bases of the junction unmatched. The CDR3 is 16 amino acids. Written as DNA, the CDR3 is TGTGCCAGCAGCAGTGGGACAGGGGGGTTCACAGATACGCAGTATTTT. Translated: CASSSGTGGFTDTQYF.

CDR3 in amino acids: CASSVRGGQETQYF. The CDR3 bases are TGTGCCAGCAGCGTGCGGGGGGGCCAGGAGACCCAGTACTTC. The J gene is TRBJ2-5, the V gene TRBV6-5; 9 nucleotides agree with TRBD2. The CDR3 is 14 residues long. V lost 6 bases, J lost 5 bases, and 7 bases stayed unmatched. Germline assignment: CDR1 MNHEY and CDR2 SVGAGI.

J is TRBJ2-5 and V is TRBV5-5; a possible D gene is TRBD2 (5 bases). The germline V and J ends were trimmed by 4 bases and 2 bases, with 6 bases remaining between them. Germline V lookup: CDR1 SGHKS, CDR2 YYEKEE (reference sequence). The CDR3 is 12 amino acids. CDR3 amino acids: CASSRGQETQYF. The CDR3, as DNA: TGTGCCAGCAGCAGAGGGCAAGAGACCCAGTACTTC.

The V call is TRBV24-1, the J call TRBJ2-1; a weak D match, TRBD1 (6 bases). Between the trimmed V and J ends, which lost 3 bases and 0 bases, there was a span of 11 bases. CDR1 is KGHDR and CDR2 is SFDVKD in the germline V gene. The CDR3 sequence is 16 residues long. The CDR3: CATSDPRDNSYNEQFF. As DNA, the CDR3 is TGTGCCACCAGTGATCCCCGGGACAACTCCTACAATGAGCAGTTCTTC.

CDR3 in amino acids: CASSLKGLAVYKQYF. CDR3 sequence (DNA): TGTGCCAGCAGCCTAAAGGGACTAGCTGTGTATAAGCAGTACTTC. The J gene is TRBJ2-7, the V gene TRBV7-8; 9 bases map to TRBD2. This CDR3 contains 15 residues. Per germline, CDR1 SGHVS and CDR2 FQNEAQ. After removal of 5 bases from V and 8 bases from J, the junction contained 13 bases not matched to a gene. Supplemented by reference TRBV7-8 and TRBJ2-7, the full variable domain reads GAGVSQSPRYKVAKRGQDVALRCDPISGHVSLFWYQQALGQGPEFLTYFQNEAQLDKSGLPSDRFFAERPEGSVSTLKIQRTQQEDSAVYLCASSLKGLAVYKQYFGPGTRLTVT.

This rearrangement joins TRBV2 to TRBJ2-1; 13 nucleotides agree with TRBD2. The trim removed 5 bases at V and 4 bases at J, leaving 8 bases unmatched. The CDR3 is made up of 17 amino acids. Germline V gene sequence: CDR1 SNHLY, CDR2 FYNNEI. CDR3 nucleotide sequence: TGTGCCAGCAGTCAAGGACTAGCGGGGGTTATGTACAATGAGCAGTTCTTC. Protein sequence: CASSQGLAGVMYNEQFF.

DNA for the CDR3: TGTGCCAGCAGCTTGGAGACTGGCTCCTACGAGCAGTACTTC. Protein sequence: CASSLETGSYEQYF. The chain recombines TRBV5-4 with TRBJ2-7; D gene ambiguous. CDR1 is SGHNT and CDR2 is YYREEE in the germline V gene (reference sequence). The length of the CDR3 is 14 residues. Trimming took off 0 bases at V and 0 bases at J, with 7 bases between the two ends.

The V gene is TRBV5-1, the J gene TRBJ2-3, with D possibly matching TRBD1 (6 bases). The length of the CDR3 is 15 residues. The V end lost 0 bases, the J end lost 0 bases, and 8 bases lay between the germline ends. CDR1 and CDR2 (germline): SGHRS, YFSETQ. The CDR3 sequence is CASSLEGHSTDTQYF. The CDR3 DNA sequence: TGCGCCAGCAGCTTGGAGGGACATAGCACAGATACGCAGTATTTT.

This clone was detected only once. V gene TRBV21-1 combines with J gene TRBJ1-5; the table's D call, TRBD1, has no DNA check behind it. TRBV21-1 is tagged as a pseudogene. CDR3 length: 20 residues. CDR3 in DNA: TGTGCCAGCAGCAAAGATACTTTGGACAGGGGAGGTAGTATGGATCAGCCCCAGCATTTT. Amino acids: CASSKDTLDRGGSMDQPQHF.

The V gene is TRBV3-1 (or the pseudogene TRBV3-2), the J gene TRBJ1-2, with TRBD1 identical over 9 bases. Germline V gene data show CDR1 as LGHDT and CDR2 as YNNKEL (reference sequence). V gave up 4 bases and J gave up 5 bases; unmatched junction bases: 11. The length of the CDR3 is 16 residues. This CDR3 reads CASSPTGTGYEYGYTF. CDR3 DNA sequence: TGTGCCAGCAGCCCGACTGGGACAGGGTACGAGTATGGCTACACCTTC.

The V call is TRBV9, the J call TRBJ1-5; D is unclear. Trimming took 0 bases from V and 3 from J, leaving 10 bases between them. CDR3 length equals 15 residues. The germline V gene encodes CDR1 SGDLS and CDR2 YYNGEE. This CDR3 is CASSVGPRANQPQHF. The CDR3 DNA is TGTGCCAGCAGCGTAGGTCCGAGGGCCAATCAGCCCCAGCATTTT.

The rearrangement uses TRBV24-1 and TRBJ2-3, with D possibly being TRBD2 (6 bases). The CDR3 totals 16 residues. The ends were cut back, 2 bases at V and 1 base at J, with 12 bases in the middle. In germline, CDR1 is KGHDR, CDR2 SFDVKD. CDR3 coding DNA: TGTGCCACCAGTGATTCGGACTATTCGCGCACAGATACGCAGTATTTT. It yields the protein CATSDSDYSRTDTQYF.